This entry lists 14 T cell receptor beta chains sequenced from one sample in a study of blood T cell repertoires in COVID-19. The table came from immunoSEQ multiplex PCR; TCRdb's copy has only in-frame clones and leaves some out. The sample contains about 310,000 clones, 75% to 90% of which appear only once. The sample taken for sequencing was PBMCs or T cells enriched from blood (not recorded which). The receptors shown here come from a man aged 55 to 70 who had recovered from COVID-19.

This clone was found once. V is TRBV4-1 and J is TRBJ2-5; no firm D call. With 1 base removed from V and 5 bases from J, the gap between germline ends came to 17 bases. The CDR3 sequence is 16 residues long. Germline CDR1 reads MGHRA; CDR2 reads YSYEKL. CDR3 residues: CASSQGNSRGFETQYF. As DNA, the CDR3 is TGCGCCAGCAGCCAAGGGAATTCTAGAGGTTTCGAGACCCAGTACTTC.

This chain joins TRBV19 and TRBJ2-7; no definite D call. In germline, CDR1 is LNHDA, CDR2 SQIVND (reference sequence). This CDR3 region has 14 residues. The V end was cut by 4 bases, the J end by 5 bases, with 15 bases between. CDR3 DNA sequence: TGTGCCAGTAGTAAAACAGATCCCCCCCACGAGCAGTACTTC. Translating it yields CASSKTDPPHEQYF. Full variable domain (rest looked up from reference TRBV19 and TRBJ2-7): DGGITQSPKYLFRKEGQNVTLSCEQNLNHDAMYWYRQDPGQGLRLIYYSQIVNDFQKGDIAEGYSVSREKKESFPLTVTSAQKNPTAFYLCASSKTDPPHEQYFGPGTRLTVT.

The chain uses TRBV5-1 and TRBJ2-5; 9 bases fit TRBD1. Germline loops: CDR1 SGHRS, CDR2 YFSETQ. Trimming took 4 bases from V and 5 from J; bases not matched to a gene: 9. The CDR3 is made up of 15 amino acids. Here the CDR3 DNA reads TGCGCCAGCAGCCTCCTTGGGACAGGGCGGGAGACCCAGTACTTC. The encoded protein is CASSLLGTGRETQYF.

This clone appeared once. The genes are TRBV18 and TRBJ2-3; 9 positions agree with TRBD2. Trimming took 3 bases from V and 1 from J; bases not matched to a gene: 8. The length of the CDR3 is 17 residues. Germline V gives CDR1 KGHSH, CDR2 LQKENI. The CDR3 nucleotides read TGTGCCAGCTCACCCCCGGGACTAGCTTCAGGCACAGATACGCAGTATTTT. Encoded protein: CASSPPGLASGTDTQYF.

This sequence joins TRBV2 and TRBJ2-1, with D unclear. CDR1 and CDR2 (germline): SNHLY, FYNNEI. CDR3 length: 15 amino acids. V was trimmed by 3 bases and J by 0 bases, leaving 9 bases between them. The CDR3 nucleotides are TGTGCCAGCAGTGAGCGAGCTGGCTCCTACAATGAGCAGTTCTTC. This encodes CASSERAGSYNEQFF. Full variable domain (remainder filled in from reference TRBV2 and TRBJ2-1): EPEVTQTPSHQVTQMGQEVILRCVPISNHLYFYWYRQILGQKVEFLVSFYNNEISEKSEIFDDQFSVERPDGSNFTLKIRSTKLEDSAMYFCASSERAGSYNEQFFGPGTRLTVL.

The gene calls are TRBV29-1 and TRBJ2-7, with TRBD1 as a possible D gene (6 bases). The CDR3 is 14 residues long. V was pared by 6 bases and J by 7 bases, with 22 bases between. Per germline, CDR1 SQVTM and CDR2 ANQGSEA. CDR3 in amino acids: CSVNRDTRRGEQYF. The DNA of the CDR3 is TGCAGCGTCAACCGGGACACCCGTCGGGGAGAGCAGTACTTC.

The chain recombines TRBV18 with TRBJ1-1; D might be TRBD1 (6 bases). The CDR3 covers 14 residues. The germline V and J ends were trimmed by 5 bases and 2 bases, with 12 bases remaining between them. Germline loops: CDR1 KGHSH, CDR2 LQKENI. CDR3 DNA: TGTGCCAGCTCAACATCACAGGGTAACACTGAAGCTTTCTTT. Encoded protein: CASSTSQGNTEAFF.

The chain has TRBV6-4 and TRBJ1-6; no clear D. Trimming took off 0 bases at V and 10 bases at J, with 10 bases between the two ends. The CDR3 totals 14 residues. Germline assignment: CDR1 MRHNA and CDR2 SNTAGT. CDR3 in amino acids: CASSDSVGSSPLHF. CDR3 nucleotide sequence: TGTGCCAGCAGTGACTCTGTGGGTAGCTCACCCCTCCACTTT.

V usage is TRBV9 and J usage is TRBJ1-2; TRBD1 is a possible D gene (6 bases). V gave up 3 bases and J gave up 3 bases, with 18 bases separating them. CDR3 length equals 16 residues. The germline CDR1 and CDR2 sequences are SGDLS and YYNGEE. CDR3 coding DNA: TGTGCCAGCAGCGCCCGAACCGGCAGGGGACACTATGGCTACACCTTC. Its translation is CASSARTGRGHYGYTF.

The chain's CDR3 is CASSPRKDRASGEQYF. The CDR3 DNA reads TGTGCCAGCAGCCCCAGAAAGGACAGGGCTTCGGGGGAGCAGTACTTC. V is TRBV4-2 and J is TRBJ2-7; 8 bases are a match to TRBD1. Looked up from germline, CDR1 is LGHNA and CDR2 is YNFKEQ. The CDR3 loop spans 16 amino acids. With 4 bases clipped from V and 7 bases from J, the junction kept 15 bases outside the gene matches.

V gene TRBV7-2 combines with J gene TRBJ1-1; TRBD1 might be the D (5 bases). This CDR3 contains 14 residues. Trimming took off 5 bases at V and 4 bases at J, with 14 bases between the two ends. The germline V gene has CDR1 SGHTA and CDR2 FQGNSA. CDR3: CASSLGRRGTEAFF. The CDR3 region has the DNA TGTGCCAGCAGCCTGGGTCGGAGGGGCACTGAAGCTTTCTTT. Filled out from reference TRBV7-2 and TRBJ1-1, the complete variable domain reads GAGVSQSPSNKVTEKGKDVELRCDPISGHTALYWYRQSLGQGLEFLIYFQGNSAPDKSGLPSDRFSAERTGGSVSTLTIQRTQQEDSAVYLCASSLGRRGTEAFFGQGTRLTVV.

This clone was counted only a few times. This rearrangement joins TRBV5-6 to TRBJ1-5; D may be TRBD1 (5 bases). The CDR3 has 14 residues. Germline CDR1 is SGHDT and CDR2 is YYEEEE. Between the trimmed V and J ends, which lost 4 bases and 4 bases, there was a span of 12 bases. The CDR3 nucleotides read TGTGCCAGCAGCGGCGGGGGGGAAAATCAGCCCCAGCATTTT. Protein sequence: CASSGGGENQPQHF.

This clone was seen once. The sample holds other DNA sequences that translate to the same CDR3. The rearrangement uses TRBV11-2 and TRBJ2-7; D is unresolved. The CDR3 has 14 residues. With 1 base removed from V and 1 base from J, the gap between germline ends came to 8 bases. The germline V gene encodes CDR1 SGHAT and CDR2 FQNNGV. The CDR3 nucleotides are TGTGCCAGCAGCTTAGGGCTGGTTTCCTACGAGCAGTACTTC. Protein product: CASSLGLVSYEQYF.

The chain has TRBV3-1 (or the pseudogene TRBV3-2) and TRBJ2-7; 7 nucleotides match TRBD1. Trimming took 5 bases from V and 1 from J; bases not matched to a gene: 11. This CDR3 has 16 amino acids. Germline V gives CDR1 LGHDT, CDR2 YNNKEL (reference sequence). CDR3 coding DNA: TGTGCCAGCAGCGCCCCCCGCAGGGGGTTTTCCTACGAGCAGTACTTC. It is translated as CASSAPRRGFSYEQYF.